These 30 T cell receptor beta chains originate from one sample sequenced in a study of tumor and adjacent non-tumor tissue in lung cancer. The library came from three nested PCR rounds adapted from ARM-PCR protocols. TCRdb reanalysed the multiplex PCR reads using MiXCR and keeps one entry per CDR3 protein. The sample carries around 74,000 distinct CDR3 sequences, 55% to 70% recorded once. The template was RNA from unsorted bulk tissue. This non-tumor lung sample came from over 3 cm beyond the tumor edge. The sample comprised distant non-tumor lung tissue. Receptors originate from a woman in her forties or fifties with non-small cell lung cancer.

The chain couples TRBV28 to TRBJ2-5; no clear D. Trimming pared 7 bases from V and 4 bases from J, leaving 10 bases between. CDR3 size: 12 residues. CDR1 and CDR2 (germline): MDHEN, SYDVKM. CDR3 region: CASTTPPETQYF. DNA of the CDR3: TGTGCCAGCACTACACCCCCAGAGACCCAGTACTTC.

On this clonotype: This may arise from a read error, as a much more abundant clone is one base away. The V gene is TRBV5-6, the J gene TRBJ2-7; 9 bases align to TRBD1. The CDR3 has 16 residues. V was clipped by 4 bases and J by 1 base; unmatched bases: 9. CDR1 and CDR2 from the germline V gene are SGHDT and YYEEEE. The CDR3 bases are TGTGCCAGCAGCGGCACAGGGGGCGAATGTTCCTACGAGCAGTACTTC. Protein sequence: CASSGTGGECSYEQYF.

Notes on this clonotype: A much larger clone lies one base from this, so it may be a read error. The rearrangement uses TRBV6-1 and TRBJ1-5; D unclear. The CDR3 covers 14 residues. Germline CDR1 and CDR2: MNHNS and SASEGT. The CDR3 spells CAISETWSNQPQHF. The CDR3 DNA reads TGTGCCATCAGTGAAACTTGGAGCAATCAGCCCCAGCATTTT.

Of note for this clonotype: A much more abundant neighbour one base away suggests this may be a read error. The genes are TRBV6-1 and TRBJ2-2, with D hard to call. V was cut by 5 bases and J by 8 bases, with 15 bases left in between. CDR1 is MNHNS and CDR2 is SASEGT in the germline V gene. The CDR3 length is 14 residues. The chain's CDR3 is CASSLTTSMGELFF. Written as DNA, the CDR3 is TGTGCCAGCAGTTTGACCACCTCTATGGGGGAGCTGTTTTTT.

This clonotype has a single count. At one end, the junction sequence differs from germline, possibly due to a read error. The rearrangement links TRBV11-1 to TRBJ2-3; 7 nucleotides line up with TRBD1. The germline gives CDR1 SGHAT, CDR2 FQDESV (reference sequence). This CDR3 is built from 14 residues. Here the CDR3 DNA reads TGTGCCAGCATCTTAGCGACCGGGACAGATGCGCACTATTTT. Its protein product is CASILATGTDAHYF.

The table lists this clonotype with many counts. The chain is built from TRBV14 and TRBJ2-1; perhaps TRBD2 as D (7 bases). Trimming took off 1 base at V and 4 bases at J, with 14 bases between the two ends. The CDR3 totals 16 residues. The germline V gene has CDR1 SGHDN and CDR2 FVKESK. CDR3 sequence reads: CASSQVGGAVYNEQFF. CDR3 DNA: TGTGCCAGCAGCCAAGTTGGGGGGGCGGTTTACAATGAGCAGTTCTTC.

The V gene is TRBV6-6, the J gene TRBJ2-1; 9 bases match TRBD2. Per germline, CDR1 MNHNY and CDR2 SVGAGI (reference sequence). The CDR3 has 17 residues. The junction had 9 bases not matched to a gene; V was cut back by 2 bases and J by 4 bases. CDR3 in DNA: TGTGCCAGCAGTTACACAAACCTAGCGGGAATTTACAATGAGCAGTTCTTC. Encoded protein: CASSYTNLAGIYNEQFF.

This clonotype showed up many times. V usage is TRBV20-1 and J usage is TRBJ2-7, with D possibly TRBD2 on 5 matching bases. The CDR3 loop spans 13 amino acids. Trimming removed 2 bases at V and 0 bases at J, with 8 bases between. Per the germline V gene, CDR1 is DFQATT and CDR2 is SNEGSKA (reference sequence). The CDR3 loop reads CSARSGSSYEQYF. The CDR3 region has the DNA TGCAGTGCTAGATCGGGGAGCTCCTACGAGCAGTACTTC.

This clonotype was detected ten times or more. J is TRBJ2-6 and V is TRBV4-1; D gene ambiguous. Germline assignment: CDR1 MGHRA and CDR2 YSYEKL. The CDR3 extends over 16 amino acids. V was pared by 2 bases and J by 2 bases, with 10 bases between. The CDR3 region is CASSQLGYPGANVLTF. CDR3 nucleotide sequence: TGCGCCAGCAGCCAATTAGGGTATCCTGGGGCCAACGTCCTGACTTTC.

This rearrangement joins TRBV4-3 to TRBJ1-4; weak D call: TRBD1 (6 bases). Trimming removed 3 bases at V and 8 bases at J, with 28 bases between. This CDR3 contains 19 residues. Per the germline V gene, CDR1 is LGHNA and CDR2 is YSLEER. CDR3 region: CASSHNLDGGRFPFEKLFF. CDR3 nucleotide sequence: TGCGCCAGCAGCCATAACCTAGACGGGGGGCGATTCCCATTCGAAAAACTGTTTTTT.

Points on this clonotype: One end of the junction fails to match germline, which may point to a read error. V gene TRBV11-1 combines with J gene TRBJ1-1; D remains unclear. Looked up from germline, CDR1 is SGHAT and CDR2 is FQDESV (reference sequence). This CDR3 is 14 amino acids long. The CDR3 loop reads CASSLGLVNTEALF. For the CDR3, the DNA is TGTGCCAGCAGCCTTGGACTGGTGAACACTGAAGCTCTCTTC.

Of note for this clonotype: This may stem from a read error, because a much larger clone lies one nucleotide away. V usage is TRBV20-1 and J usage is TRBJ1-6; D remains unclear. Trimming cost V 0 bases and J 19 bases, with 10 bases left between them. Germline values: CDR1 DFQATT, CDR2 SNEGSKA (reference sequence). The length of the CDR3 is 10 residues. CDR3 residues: CSARDWNLHF. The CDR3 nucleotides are TGCAGTGCTAGAGATTGGAACCTGCACTTT.

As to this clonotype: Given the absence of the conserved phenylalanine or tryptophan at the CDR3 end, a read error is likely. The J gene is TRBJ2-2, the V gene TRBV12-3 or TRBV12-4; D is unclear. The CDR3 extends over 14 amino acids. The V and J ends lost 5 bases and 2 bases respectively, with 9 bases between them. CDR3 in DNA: TGTGCCAGCAGTATAAGCATCAACACCGGGGAGCTGTTTTCT. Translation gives CASSISINTGELFS.

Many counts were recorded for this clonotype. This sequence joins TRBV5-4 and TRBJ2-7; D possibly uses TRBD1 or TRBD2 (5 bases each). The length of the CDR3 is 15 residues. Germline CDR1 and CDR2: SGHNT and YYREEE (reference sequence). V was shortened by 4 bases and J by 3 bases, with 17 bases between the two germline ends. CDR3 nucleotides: TGTGCCAGCAGCAGAACTCGGGACGGAAACTACGAGCAGTACTTC. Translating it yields CASSRTRDGNYEQYF.

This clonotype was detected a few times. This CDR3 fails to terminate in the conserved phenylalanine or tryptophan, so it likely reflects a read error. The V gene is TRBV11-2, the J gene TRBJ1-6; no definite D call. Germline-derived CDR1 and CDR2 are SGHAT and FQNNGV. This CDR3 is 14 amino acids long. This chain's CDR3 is CASSLAWDNSPLHC. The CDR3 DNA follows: TGTGCCAGCAGCTTAGCATGGGATAATTCGCCCCTCCACTGT.

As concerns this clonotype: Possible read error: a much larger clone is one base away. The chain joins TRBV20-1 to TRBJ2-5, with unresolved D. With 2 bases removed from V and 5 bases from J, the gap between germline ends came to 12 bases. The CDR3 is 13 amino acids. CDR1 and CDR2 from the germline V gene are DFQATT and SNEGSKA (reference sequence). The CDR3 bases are TGCAGTGCTAGACAGCCTCTACATGAGACCCAGTACTTC. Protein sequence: CSARQPLHETQYF.

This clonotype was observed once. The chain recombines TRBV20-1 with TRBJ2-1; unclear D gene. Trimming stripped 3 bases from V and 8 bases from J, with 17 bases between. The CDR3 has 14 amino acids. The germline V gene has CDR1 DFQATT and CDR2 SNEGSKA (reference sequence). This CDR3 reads CSASRNGFGYEQFF. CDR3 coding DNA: TGCAGTGCTAGTCGCAATGGGTTTGGGTATGAGCAGTTCTTC.

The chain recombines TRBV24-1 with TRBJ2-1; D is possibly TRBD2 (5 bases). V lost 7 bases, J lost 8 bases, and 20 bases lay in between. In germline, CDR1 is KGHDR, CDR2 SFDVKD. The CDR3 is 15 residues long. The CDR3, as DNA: TGTGCCACCAGGCCGGGATTAGGTACTTACGATGAGCAGTTCTTC. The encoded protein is CATRPGLGTYDEQFF.

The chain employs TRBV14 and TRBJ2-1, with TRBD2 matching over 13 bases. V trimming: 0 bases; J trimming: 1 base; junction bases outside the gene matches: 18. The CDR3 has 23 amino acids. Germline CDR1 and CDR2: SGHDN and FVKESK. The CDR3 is CASSQDSGTSGIMRIFSYNEQFF. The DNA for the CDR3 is TGTGCCAGCAGCCAAGATTCAGGGACTAGCGGGATTATGCGGATTTTTTCCTACAATGAGCAGTTCTTC. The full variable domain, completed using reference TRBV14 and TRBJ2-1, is EAGVTQFPSHSVIEKGQTVTLRCDPISGHDNLYWYRRVMGKEIKFLLHFVKESKQDESGMPNNRFLAERTGGTYSTLKVQPAELEDSGVYFCASSQDSGTSGIMRIFSYNEQFFGPGTRLTVL.

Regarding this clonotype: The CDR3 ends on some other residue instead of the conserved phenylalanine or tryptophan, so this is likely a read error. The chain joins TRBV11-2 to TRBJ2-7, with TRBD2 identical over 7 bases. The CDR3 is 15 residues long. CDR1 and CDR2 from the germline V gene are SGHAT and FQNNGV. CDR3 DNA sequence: TGTGCTAGCAGCCCTTGGGCTAGCGGTTCCTACGAACAGTACCTC. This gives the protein CASSPWASGSYEQYL.

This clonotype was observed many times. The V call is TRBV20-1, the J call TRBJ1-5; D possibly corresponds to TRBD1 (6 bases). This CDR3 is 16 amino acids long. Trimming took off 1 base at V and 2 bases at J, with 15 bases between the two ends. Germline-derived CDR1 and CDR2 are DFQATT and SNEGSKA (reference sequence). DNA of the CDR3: TGCAGTGCTAGAGCCCCTACAGGGTTCGGCAATCAGCCCCAGCATTTT. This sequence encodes CSARAPTGFGNQPQHF.

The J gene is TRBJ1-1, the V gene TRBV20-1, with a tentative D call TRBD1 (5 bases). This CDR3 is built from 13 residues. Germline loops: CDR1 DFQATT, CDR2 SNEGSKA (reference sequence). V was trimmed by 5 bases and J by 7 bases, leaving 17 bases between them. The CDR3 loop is CSASTRRGIEAFF. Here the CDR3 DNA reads TGCAGTGCTTCGACAAGGAGGGGTATTGAAGCTTTCTTT.

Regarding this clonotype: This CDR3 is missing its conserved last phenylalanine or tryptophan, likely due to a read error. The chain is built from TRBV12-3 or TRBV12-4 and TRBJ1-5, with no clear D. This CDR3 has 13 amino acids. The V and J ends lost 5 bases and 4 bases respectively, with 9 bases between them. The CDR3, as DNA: TGTGCCAGCAGTCTACGGGAAAATCAGCCCCAGCATTTG. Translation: CASSLRENQPQHL.

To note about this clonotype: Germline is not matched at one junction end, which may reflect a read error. The CDR3 DNA reads TGCAGTACTAGAGACCCGACAGGGGCCTCCTACGAACAGTACTTC. It translates to CSTRDPTGASYEQYF. The rearrangement joins TRBV20-1 to TRBJ2-7; 8 positions agree with TRBD1. The CDR3 covers 15 residues. Germline CDR1 DFQATT, CDR2 SNEGSKA (reference sequence).

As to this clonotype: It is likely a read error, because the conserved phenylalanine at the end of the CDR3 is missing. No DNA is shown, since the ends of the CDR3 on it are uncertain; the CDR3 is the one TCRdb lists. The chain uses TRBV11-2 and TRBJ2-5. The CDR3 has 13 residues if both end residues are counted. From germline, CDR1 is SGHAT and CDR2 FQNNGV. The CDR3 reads CASSLDRQETHYL.

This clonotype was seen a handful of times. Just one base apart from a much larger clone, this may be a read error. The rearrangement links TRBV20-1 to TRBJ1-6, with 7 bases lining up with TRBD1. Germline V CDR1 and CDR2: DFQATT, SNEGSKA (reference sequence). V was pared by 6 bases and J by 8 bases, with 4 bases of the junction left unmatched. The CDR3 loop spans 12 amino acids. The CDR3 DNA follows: TGCAGTGCCGGGACAGTAGATTCACCCCTCCACTTT. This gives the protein CSAGTVDSPLHF.

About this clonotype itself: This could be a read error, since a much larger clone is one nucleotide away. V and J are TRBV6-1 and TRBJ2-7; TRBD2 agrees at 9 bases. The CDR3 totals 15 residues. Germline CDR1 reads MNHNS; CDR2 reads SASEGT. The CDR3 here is CASSELAGSSYKQYF. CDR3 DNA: TGTGCCAGCAGTGAACTAGCGGGGAGCTCCTACAAGCAGTACTTC.

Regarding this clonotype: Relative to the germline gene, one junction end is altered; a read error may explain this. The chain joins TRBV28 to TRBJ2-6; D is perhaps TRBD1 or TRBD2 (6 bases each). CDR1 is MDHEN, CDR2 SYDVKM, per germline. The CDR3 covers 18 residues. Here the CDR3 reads CASSLWRGAGSVANILTF. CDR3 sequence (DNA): TGTGCCAGCAGTTTATGGAGGGGGGCCGGGTCTGTGGCCAACATCCTTACTTTC.

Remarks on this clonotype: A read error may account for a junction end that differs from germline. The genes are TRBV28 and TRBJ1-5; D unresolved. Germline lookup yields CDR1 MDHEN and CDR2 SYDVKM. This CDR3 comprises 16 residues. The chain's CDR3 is CANSLTSRVTNQLQHF. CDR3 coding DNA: TGTGCCAACAGTCTAACAAGCAGAGTTACGAATCAGCTCCAGCATTTT.

The DNA for the CDR3 is TGTGCCAGCAGCTTAGAGTCGAGACTAGCGGGGGTCGATGAGCAGTTCTTC. This translates into CASSLESRLAGVDEQFF. The V and J genes are TRBV11-2 and TRBJ2-1; 12 nucleotides align to TRBD2. V dropped 0 bases and J dropped 8; count of bases not matched to a gene: 8. The CDR3 totals 17 residues. The germline V gene encodes CDR1 SGHAT and CDR2 FQNNGV. Full variable domain (remainder filled in from reference TRBV11-2 and TRBJ2-1): EAGVAQSPRYKIIEKRQSVAFWCNPISGHATLYWYQQILGQGPKLLIQFQNNGVVDDSQLPKDRFSAERLKGVDSTLKIQPAKLEDSAVYLCASSLESRLAGVDEQFFGPGTRLTVL.